Sequencing of this TCR beta chain was carried out in a study of cytomegalovirus exposure and HLA in healthy donors. Vbeta (60) and Jbeta (13) primers were used in the PCR. Libraries were prepared by immunoSEQ multiplex PCR; TCRdb keeps only in-frame clonotypes and omits some of them. The sample table includes around 160,000 clones. Germline CDR1 is GTSNPN and CDR2 is SVGIG (reference sequence). There are 14 residues in the CDR3. Deletions cut 0 bases from V and 3 bases from J, with 10 bases between. Sequencing used PBMCs. This chain joins TRBV30 and TRBJ2-3, with D possibly matching TRBD1 (6 bases). This TCR came from a woman in her fifties or sixties in good health and CMV-seronegative. The CDR3 loop reads CAWSVGAGTDTQYF. Here the CDR3 DNA reads TGTGCCTGGAGTGTGGGGGCAGGTACAGATACGCAGTATTTT.